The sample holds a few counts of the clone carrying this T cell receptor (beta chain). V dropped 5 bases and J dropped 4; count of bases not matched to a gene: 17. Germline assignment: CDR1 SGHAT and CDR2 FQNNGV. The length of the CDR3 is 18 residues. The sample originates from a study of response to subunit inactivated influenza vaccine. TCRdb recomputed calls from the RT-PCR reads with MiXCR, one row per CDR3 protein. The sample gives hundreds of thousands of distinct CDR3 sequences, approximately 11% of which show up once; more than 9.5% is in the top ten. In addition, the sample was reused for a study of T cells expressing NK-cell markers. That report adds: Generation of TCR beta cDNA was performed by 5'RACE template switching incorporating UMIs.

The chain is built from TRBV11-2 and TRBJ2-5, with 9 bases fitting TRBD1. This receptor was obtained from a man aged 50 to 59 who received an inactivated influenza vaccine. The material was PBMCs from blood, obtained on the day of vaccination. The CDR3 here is CASSRRGRDRVILETQYF. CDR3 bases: TGTGCCAGCAGCCGCCGGGGACGGGACAGGGTGATTTTAGAGACCCAGTACTTC.